A single sample is the source of the 24 T cell receptor beta chains below, sequenced in a study of shared clonotypes between healthy human individuals. TCRdb's copy holds only in-frame clones and misses some; the assay was immunoSEQ multiplex PCR. The sample shows 550,000 to 850,000 clones, less than 85% of them seen only once. Input material: memory CD4+ T cells sorted from blood. Indicated subset: CD45RA-negative fraction. These receptors were collected from a woman in her twenties or thirties in good health.

This clone occurred a few times. The V gene is TRBV30, the J gene TRBJ2-3, with 12 bases identical to TRBD2. V lost 2 bases and J lost 0; bases outside the gene matches: 3. Germline V CDR1 and CDR2: GTSNPN, SVGIG (reference sequence). The CDR3 spans 16 residues. The CDR3: CAWSKGTSGSTDTQYF. DNA of the CDR3: TGTGCCTGGAGTAAGGGGACTAGCGGGAGCACAGATACGCAGTATTTT.

The chain combines TRBV7-2 with TRBJ1-5, with D perhaps matching TRBD1 (5 bases). Deletions cut 7 bases from V and 1 base from J, with 14 bases between. The germline V gene has CDR1 SGHTA and CDR2 FQGNSA. The CDR3 totals 15 residues. The CDR3 DNA reads as TGTGCCAGCACCGCGACAGTATTGAGCAATCAGCCCCAGCATTTT. It specifies CASTATVLSNQPQHF. Full variable domain (remainder filled in from reference TRBV7-2 and TRBJ1-5): GAGVSQSPSNKVTEKGKDVELRCDPISGHTALYWYRQSLGQGLEFLIYFQGNSAPDKSGLPSDRFSAERTGGSVSTLTIQRTQQEDSAVYLCASTATVLSNQPQHFGDGTRLSIL.

The chain combines TRBV5-6 with TRBJ2-7; no clear D gene. Germline CDR1 reads SGHDT; CDR2 reads YYEEEE. Between the trimmed V and J ends, which lost 1 base and 3 bases, there was a span of 17 bases. This CDR3 spans 16 amino acids. The CDR3 protein is CASSLWGLGRSYEQYF. The CDR3 region has the DNA TGTGCCAGCAGCTTGTGGGGTCTGGGTAGAAGCTACGAGCAGTACTTC.

The rearrangement links TRBV11-2 to TRBJ2-7; TRBD1 agrees at 9 bases. The CDR3 sequence is 14 residues long. The trim removed 0 bases at V and 5 bases at J, leaving 2 bases unmatched. Germline-derived CDR1 and CDR2 are SGHAT and FQNNGV. The CDR3 is CASSLDWTGDEQYF. The CDR3 DNA reads as TGTGCCAGCAGCTTAGACTGGACAGGGGACGAGCAGTACTTC.

The chain recombines TRBV6-1 with TRBJ2-2; no reliable D call. Germline values: CDR1 MNHNS, CDR2 SASEGT. The CDR3 is 13 amino acids. V was pared by 4 bases and J by 5 bases, with 8 bases between. CDR3 protein: CASSVSQTGELFF. The CDR3 nucleotides are TGTGCCAGCAGTGTGAGTCAGACCGGGGAGCTGTTTTTT.

Remarks on this clone: Other DNA sequences within the sample encode an identical CDR3. The V gene is TRBV28, the J gene TRBJ2-7; TRBD1 aligns across 8 bases. Per germline, CDR1 MDHEN and CDR2 SYDVKM. With V trimmed by 4 bases and J by 1 base, 6 bases remained unmatched. The CDR3 extends over 15 amino acids. CDR3 loop: CASSYQGARSYEQYF. CDR3 coding DNA: TGTGCCAGCAGTTATCAGGGGGCAAGGTCCTACGAGCAGTACTTC.

As DNA, the CDR3 is TGCGCCAGCAGTGGAGAAAGGGGAGATACGCAGTATTTT. Amino acid sequence: CASSGERGDTQYF. J is TRBJ2-3 and V is TRBV10-2; D may be TRBD1 (5 bases). The length of the CDR3 is 13 residues. Germline CDR1 reads WSHSY; CDR2 reads SAAADI. The germline V and J ends were trimmed by 4 bases and 5 bases, with 10 bases remaining between them.

CDR3 sequence: CASSFTGTDYEQYF. DNA of the CDR3: TGTGCCAGCAGTTTCACCGGGACAGACTACGAGCAGTACTTC. The chain joins TRBV6-5 to TRBJ2-7; 7 nucleotides match TRBD1. This CDR3 has 14 residues. From germline, CDR1 is MNHEY and CDR2 SVGAGI. V was pared by 4 bases and J by 3 bases, with 6 bases of the junction left unmatched.

The chain uses TRBV6-1 and TRBJ1-5, with 11 nucleotides matching TRBD1. This CDR3 is built from 16 residues. The V gene end was trimmed by 4 bases and the J gene end by 5 bases; junction bases not matched to a gene: 7. Germline CDR1 MNHNS, CDR2 SASEGT. The CDR3 region has the DNA TGTGCCAGCAGTGTATTTAGGACAGGGGGCGATCAGCCCCAGCATTTT. Translated, it gives CASSVFRTGGDQPQHF.

J is TRBJ2-1 and V is TRBV19; a weak D match, TRBD2 (5 bases). The germline gives CDR1 LNHDA, CDR2 SQIVND (reference sequence). The CDR3 sequence is 16 residues long. Trimming took off 7 bases at V and 0 bases at J, with 16 bases between the two ends. CDR3 DNA: TGTGCCAGTACCCAGGACTCCTCGGTCTCCTACAATGAGCAGTTCTTC. It specifies CASTQDSSVSYNEQFF.

The V and J genes are TRBV6-1 and TRBJ2-7, with TRBD2 matching 7 bases. Germline CDR1 reads MNHNS; CDR2 reads SASEGT. With 1 base clipped from V and 4 bases from J, the junction kept 7 bases outside the gene matches. The CDR3 has 15 amino acids. CDR3: CASSEGGGLKYEQYF. The CDR3 DNA reads TGTGCCAGCAGTGAAGGGGGGGGACTGAAATACGAGCAGTACTTC.

This clone has a handful of counts. The rearrangement joins TRBV28 to TRBJ1-1; 10 bases fit TRBD1. The CDR3 covers 14 residues. CDR1 MDHEN and CDR2 SYDVKM come from the germline V gene. Trimming took 10 bases from V and 3 from J; bases not matched to a gene: 8. In DNA form, the CDR3 reads TGTGCCACCTGGACAGGGGGAGAGGACACTGAAGCTTTCTTT. Translation: CATWTGGEDTEAFF.

The chain uses TRBV5-1 and TRBJ2-7; D may be TRBD1 or TRBD2 (6 bases each). CDR3 length: 14 amino acids. The germline gives CDR1 SGHRS, CDR2 YFSETQ. V lost 0 bases and J lost 3, with 10 bases in between. The CDR3 is CASSLDGGGYEQYF. The CDR3 region has the DNA TGCGCCAGCAGCTTGGACGGGGGCGGCTACGAGCAGTACTTC.

This clone was seen once. V and J are TRBV7-6 and TRBJ2-7; a possible D gene is TRBD2 (5 bases). CDR3 length equals 15 residues. Germline V gene data show CDR1 as SGHVS and CDR2 as FNYEAQ. V was shortened by 1 base and J by 4 bases, with 14 bases between the two germline ends. CDR3 sequence (DNA): TGTGCCAGCAGCTTAGGAGGGTCGGCAGAATACGAGCAGTACTTC. It is translated as CASSLGGSAEYEQYF.

The rearrangement links TRBV2 to TRBJ1-2; D unresolved. V lost 3 bases and J 8 bases, leaving 10 bases between the germline ends. The CDR3 sequence is 12 residues long. In germline, CDR1 is SNHLY, CDR2 FYNNEI. The CDR3 reads CASSDSKGGYTF. CDR3 sequence (DNA): TGTGCCAGCAGTGATTCTAAAGGAGGCTACACCTTC.

As regards this clone: The same CDR3 is also encoded by other DNA sequences in this sample. The chain couples TRBV2 to TRBJ1-3; 7 bases are shared with TRBD1. This CDR3 has 13 residues. V lost 9 bases to trimming and J lost 4 bases; unmatched junction nucleotides: 6. Germline V CDR1 and CDR2: SNHLY, FYNNEI. The CDR3 DNA reads TGTGCCAGTGACGACAGGGCAGGAAACACCATATATTTT. This codes for CASDDRAGNTIYF.

The chain employs TRBV5-6 and TRBJ2-2, with TRBD2 matching 11 bases. The V segment lost 4 bases and the J segment 7 bases; nucleotides outside the gene matches: 6. Per the germline V gene, CDR1 is SGHDT and CDR2 is YYEEEE. This CDR3 has 15 amino acids. The CDR3 coding sequence is TGTGCCAGCAGCCCGGGACTAGCGGATTTCGGGGAGCTGTTTTTT. Translating gives CASSPGLADFGELFF.

The gene calls are TRBV28 and TRBJ1-5, with D possibly TRBD1 on 6 matching bases. The V gene's germline CDR1 is MDHEN and CDR2 SYDVKM. This CDR3 has 14 residues. Trimming took 7 bases from V and 3 from J, leaving 13 bases between them. CDR3 region: CASKAGVANQPQHF. The CDR3 coding sequence is TGTGCCAGCAAAGCAGGGGTGGCCAATCAGCCCCAGCATTTT.

A word on this clone: A much larger clonotype is one base distant, so this may be a read error. The V call is TRBV7-7, the J call TRBJ2-5; no firm D call. The length of the CDR3 is 13 residues. The germline gives CDR1 SSHAT, CDR2 FNYEAQ (reference sequence). Trimming pared 5 bases from V and 6 bases from J, leaving 13 bases between. The CDR3 DNA reads TGTGCCAGCAGCGTTGACAAGGAACAGACCCAGTACTTC. Translation: CASSVDKEQTQYF.

The chain joins TRBV28 to TRBJ1-1; TRBD1 agrees at 10 bases. CDR3 length equals 18 residues. Trimming removed 5 bases from V and 1 base from J; junction bases left unmatched: 13. Germline CDR1 and CDR2: MDHEN and SYDVKM. In DNA, the CDR3 is TGTGCCAGCAGTACACTCCAGGGACAGGGGATCGCGAACACTGAAGCTTTCTTT. Translated, it gives CASSTLQGQGIANTEAFF. The full variable domain, completed using reference TRBV28 and TRBJ1-1, is DVKVTQSSRYLVKRTGEKVFLECVQDMDHENMFWYRQDPGLGLRLIYFSYDVKMKEKGDIPEGYSVSREKKERFSLILESASTNQTSMYLCASSTLQGQGIANTEAFFGQGTRLTVV.

The chain couples TRBV5-5 to TRBJ1-4; 7 nucleotides align to TRBD1. The junction had 7 bases not matched to a gene; V was cut back by 3 bases and J by 5 bases. The CDR3 has 15 residues. CDR1 is SGHKS, CDR2 YYEKEE, per germline (reference sequence). Here the CDR3 DNA reads TGTGCCAGCAGCTCCGGGACAGTTAAGAATGAAAAACTGTTTTTT. Translating it yields CASSSGTVKNEKLFF. Filled out from reference TRBV5-5 and TRBJ1-4, the complete variable domain reads DAGVTQSPTHLIKTRGQQVTLRCSPISGHKSVSWYQQVLGQGPQFIFQYYEKEERGRGNFPDRFSARQFPNYSSELNVNALLLGDSALYLCASSSGTVKNEKLFFGSGTQLSVL.

This chain uses TRBV2 with TRBJ1-5, with D maybe TRBD1 (5 bases). V lost 6 bases and J lost 0, with 9 bases in between. CDR1 is SNHLY and CDR2 is FYNNEI in the germline V gene. The CDR3 has 14 amino acids. The CDR3 DNA reads TGTGCCAGCAGAGAGACAGTTAGCAATCAGCCCCAGCATTTT. Translated, it gives CASRETVSNQPQHF.

In this sample, this clone turned up many times. In the same sample, other DNA sequences code for this CDR3. The V call is TRBV10-3, the J call TRBJ1-5; D gene ambiguous. Germline loops: CDR1 ENHRY, CDR2 SYGVKD. V was trimmed by 0 bases and J by 3 bases, leaving 3 bases between them. The CDR3 contains 13 residues. The CDR3 DNA reads TGTGCCATCAGTGAGTCGGCCAATCAGCCCCAGCATTTT. This encodes CAISESANQPQHF.

This sequence joins TRBV28 and TRBJ2-7; 9 bases match TRBD2. V lost 8 bases, J lost 2 bases, and 13 bases stayed unmatched. The CDR3 has 16 residues. The germline V gene encodes CDR1 MDHEN and CDR2 SYDVKM. CDR3 sequence: CASGGSGRKGAYEQYF. The DNA for the CDR3 is TGTGCCAGCGGGGGTAGCGGGAGAAAGGGGGCCTACGAGCAGTACTTC. The whole variable domain, filled in from reference TRBV28 and TRBJ2-7, reads DVKVTQSSRYLVKRTGEKVFLECVQDMDHENMFWYRQDPGLGLRLIYFSYDVKMKEKGDIPEGYSVSREKKERFSLILESASTNQTSMYLCASGGSGRKGAYEQYFGPGTRLTVT.